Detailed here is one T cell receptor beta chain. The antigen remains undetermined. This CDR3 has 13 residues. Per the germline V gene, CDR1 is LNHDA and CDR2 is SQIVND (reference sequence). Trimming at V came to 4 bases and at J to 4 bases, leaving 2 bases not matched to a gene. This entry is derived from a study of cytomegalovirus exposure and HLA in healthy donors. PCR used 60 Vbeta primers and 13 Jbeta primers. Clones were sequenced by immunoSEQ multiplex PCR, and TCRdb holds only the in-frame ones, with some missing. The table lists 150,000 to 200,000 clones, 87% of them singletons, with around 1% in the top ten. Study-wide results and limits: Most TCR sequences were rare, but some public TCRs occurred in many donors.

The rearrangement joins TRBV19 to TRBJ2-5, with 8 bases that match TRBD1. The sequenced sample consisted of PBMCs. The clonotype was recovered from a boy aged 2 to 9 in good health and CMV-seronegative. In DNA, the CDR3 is TGTGCCAGTAGTACGGACAGGGTAGAGACCCAGTACTTC. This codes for CASSTDRVETQYF.